This T cell receptor beta chain emerged from a study of CD8 T cells in Susac syndrome. Findings of the study overall: The relatively small number of individuals in the TCR sequencing and HLA analysis was acknowledged by the study.

This CDR3 is built from 13 residues. Per the germline V gene, CDR1 is KGHDR and CDR2 is SFDVKD. V was pared by 5 bases and J by 4 bases, with 10 bases between. Sequencing targeted TCR beta in blood CD8+ and CD4+ T cells. This clonotype appeared a single time. The antigen is unknown. An amount of RNA that ranged from roughly 0.45 to 1 ug was reverse transcribed with random hexamers. The amplification used immunoSEQ multiplex PCR on TCR beta CDR3; it spanned 54 Vbeta and 13 Jbeta. A single record per CDR3 protein comes from TCRdb applying MiXCR to the immunoSEQ multiplex PCR reads. The profile shows about 150,000 distinct CDR3 sequences, roughly 94% of them singletons.

Material for sequencing was CD8+ T cells from PBMCs. This receptor was taken from a human donor with multiple sclerosis. The chain recombines TRBV24-1 with TRBJ1-2; D gene ambiguous. DNA for the CDR3: TGTGCCACCAGTGGCGGCAGCACCTATGGCTACACCTTC. It specifies CATSGGSTYGYTF.